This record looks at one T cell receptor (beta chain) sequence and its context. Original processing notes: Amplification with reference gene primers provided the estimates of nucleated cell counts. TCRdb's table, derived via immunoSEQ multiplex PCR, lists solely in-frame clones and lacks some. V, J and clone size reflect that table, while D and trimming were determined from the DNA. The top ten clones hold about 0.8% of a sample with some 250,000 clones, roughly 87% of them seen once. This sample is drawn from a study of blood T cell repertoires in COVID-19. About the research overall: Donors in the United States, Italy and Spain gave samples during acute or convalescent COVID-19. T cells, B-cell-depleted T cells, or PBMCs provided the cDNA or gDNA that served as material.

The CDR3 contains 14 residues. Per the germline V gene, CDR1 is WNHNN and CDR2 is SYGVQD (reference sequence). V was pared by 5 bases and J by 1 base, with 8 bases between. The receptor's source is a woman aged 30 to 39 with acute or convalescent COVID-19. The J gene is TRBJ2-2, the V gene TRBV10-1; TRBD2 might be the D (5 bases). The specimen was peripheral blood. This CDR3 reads CASSQTRNTGELFF. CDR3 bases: TGCGCCAGCAGTCAAACTAGGAACACCGGGGAGCTGTTTTTT.